This entry lists 9 T cell receptor beta chains sequenced from one sample in a study of coeliac disease. Repertoires were generated with immunoSEQ multiplex PCR, while TCRdb's copy carries only in-frame clones and drops some. The data contain roughly 960 clones, about 57% of them singletons. The source material was lamina propria lymphocytes from the gut. These receptors all come from a woman between 45 and 65 years old with celiac disease on a gluten-free diet.

The chain recombines TRBV27 with TRBJ2-2; maybe TRBD2 (7 bases). V was shortened by 8 bases and J by 4 bases, with 17 bases between the two germline ends. Germline CDR1 is MNHEY and CDR2 is SMNVEV (reference sequence). The CDR3 totals 15 residues. The CDR3 DNA is TGTGCCAGCCAAGGGGGAGGGGACGGCACCGGGGAGCTGTTTTTT. Translation: CASQGGGDGTGELFF.

The J gene is TRBJ2-5, the V gene TRBV4-3, with D possibly being TRBD2 (5 bases). The CDR3 has 16 amino acids. The V and J ends lost 0 bases and 5 bases respectively, with 16 bases between them. Germline V gives CDR1 LGHNA, CDR2 YSLEER. The CDR3 loop is CASSQDYNRLLETQYF. The CDR3 region has the DNA TGCGCCAGCAGCCAAGATTATAACCGACTATTGGAGACCCAGTACTTC.

This clone has just a few counts. This rearrangement joins TRBV30 to TRBJ1-3; D not certain. Deletions cut 0 bases from V and 2 bases from J, with 5 bases between. Germline CDR1 GTSNPN, CDR2 SVGIG (reference sequence). The CDR3 runs 13 residues. The CDR3 DNA sequence: TGTGCCTGGAGTGTACTCCCTGGAAACACCATATATTTT. Its protein is CAWSVLPGNTIYF. Combining the CDR3 with reference TRBV30 and TRBJ1-3 gives the whole variable domain SQTIHQWPATLVQPVGSPLSLECTVEGTSNPNLYWYRQAAGRGLQLLFYSVGIGQISSEVPQNLSASRPQDRQFILSSKKLLLSDSGFYLCAWSVLPGNTIYFGEGSWLTVV.

The chain couples TRBV6-5 to TRBJ1-2; TRBD1 agrees at 7 bases. CDR3 length: 13 residues. Trimming cost V 5 bases and J 4 bases; bases outside gene matches: 4. Germline CDR1 MNHEY, CDR2 SVGAGI. CDR3: CASSGTALYGYTF. CDR3 coding DNA: TGTGCCAGCAGTGGGACAGCTCTCTATGGCTACACCTTC.

The chain links TRBV13 to TRBJ2-7; 7 bases agree with TRBD1. Trimming removed 5 bases from V and 10 bases from J; junction bases left unmatched: 14. The germline V gene encodes CDR1 PRHDT and CDR2 FYEKMQ (reference sequence). The CDR3 is 14 amino acids. Written as DNA, the CDR3 is TGTGCCAGCAGCCCGGGACAGCAGGGTCAGATCCAGTACTTC. Amino acid sequence: CASSPGQQGQIQYF.

The gene calls are TRBV9 and TRBJ1-2, with 12 positions matching TRBD1. The J segment lost 8 bases and the V segment lost 0 bases, leaving 11 bases of the junction unmatched. Germline CDR1 and CDR2: SGDLS and YYNGEE. The CDR3 is 17 residues long. CDR3 in amino acids: CASSVEAGTGGYYGYTF. The CDR3 bases are TGTGCCAGCAGCGTAGAAGCCGGGACAGGGGGCTATTACGGCTACACCTTC.

The chain has TRBV19 and TRBJ1-1; no reliable D call. CDR3 size: 12 residues. Per germline, CDR1 LNHDA and CDR2 SQIVND (reference sequence). Trimming took 3 bases from V and 7 from J, leaving 9 bases between them. The CDR3 region is CASSMEASEAFF. CDR3 coding DNA: TGTGCCAGTAGTATGGAGGCCAGTGAAGCTTTCTTT.

With regard to this clone: Other DNA sequences from this sample encode an identical CDR3 as well. This sequence joins TRBV2 and TRBJ2-1; 7 bases are shared with TRBD2. The CDR3 consists of 16 residues. Germline trimming cut 5 bases from V and 7 bases from J; bases unmatched to any gene: 14. CDR1 is SNHLY and CDR2 is FYNNEI in the germline V gene. The CDR3 DNA sequence: TGTGCCAGCAGTAACCCCCGGCGGGGGTACGGAAATGAGCAGTTCTTC. It translates to CASSNPRRGYGNEQFF.

The sample holds a few counts of this clone. This rearrangement joins TRBV30 to TRBJ2-5; no reliable D call. CDR1 GTSNPN and CDR2 SVGIG come from the germline V gene (reference sequence). The CDR3 is made up of 11 amino acids. The V end was cut by 3 bases, the J end by 4 bases, with 6 bases between. The CDR3: CAWSLGETQYF. DNA for the CDR3: TGTGCCTGGAGCCTCGGAGAGACCCAGTACTTC. Looking up the rest from reference TRBV30 and TRBJ2-5 gives the full variable domain: SQTIHQWPATLVQPVGSPLSLECTVEGTSNPNLYWYRQAAGRGLQLLFYSVGIGQISSEVPQNLSASRPQDRQFILSSKKLLLSDSGFYLCAWSLGETQYFGPGTRLLVL.